This T cell receptor (beta chain) is from a study of cytomegalovirus exposure and HLA in healthy donors. CDR1 and CDR2 from the germline V gene are SGHTA and FQGNSA. The CDR3 is 16 amino acids. With 6 bases clipped from V and 0 bases from J, the junction kept 10 bases outside the gene matches. 13 Jbeta primers and 60 Vbeta primers were used for the PCR. Sequencing used immunoSEQ multiplex PCR; TCRdb keeps in-frame clones, though not all of them. The profile shows 100,000 to 150,000 clones, about four fifths of them singletons. The rearrangement links TRBV7-2 to TRBJ2-5, with TRBD1 matching 7 bases. Sample: PBMCs. The sequence derives from a woman aged 40 to 49 in good health and CMV-seronegative. The CDR3 nucleotides are TGTGCCAGCAGGATTCCAGGGGGAGTCCACCAAGAGACCCAGTACTTC. It yields the protein CASRIPGGVHQETQYF.